These T cell receptor beta chains were read from a single sample in a study of T cells in Graves' hyperthyroidism and ophthalmopathy. TCRdb ran MiXCR on the multiplex PCR reads and lists one entry per CDR3 protein. Of roughly 300,000 distinct CDR3 sequences listed, 18% are singletons. Sequencing was carried out using blood. The receptors come from a woman in her fifties or sixties with Graves' hyperthyroidism. CDR3s include the opening cysteine and the closing phenylalanine or tryptophan. The order of the fields is CDR3 protein, clone size, D gene, J gene, V gene, CDR3 length. D genes are given only for firm matches. Rows may omit the clone size; those that give it use once, few, many or a size class.

CASSLGTGTGGAYNSPLHF,few,TRBD1,TRBJ1-6,TRBV11-2,19
CASSPGTGTDTQYF,-,-,TRBJ2-3,TRBV28,14
CASSLTGTGLEGYTF,few,-,TRBJ1-2,TRBV6-1,15
CAWITSTGSSYNEQFF,few,-,TRBJ2-1,TRBV30,16
CASSLLMDSNSPLHF,-,-,TRBJ1-6,TRBV12-3/TRBV12-4,15
CASRRDYTVWATQYF,-,TRBD2,TRBJ2-3,TRBV5-1,15
CSASKAADTQYF,many,-,TRBJ2-3,TRBV20-1,12
CASSTTSGMTYNEQFF,-,TRBD2,TRBJ2-1,TRBV19,16
CASSEPIHSKGEQFF,many,-,TRBJ2-1,TRBV12-3/TRBV12-4,15
CASNVWVTSSYEQYF,-,-,TRBJ2-7,TRBV5-6,15
CASRTDRGHGYTF,few,TRBD1,TRBJ1-2,TRBV6-1,13
CSAHLAGGPDTQYF,-,TRBD2,TRBJ2-3,TRBV20-1,14
CASSAGTPSYNEQFF,-,-,TRBJ2-1,TRBV28,15
CSAREGSTGELFF,few,-,TRBJ2-2,TRBV20-1,13
CSAERGESNEKLFF,-,-,TRBJ1-4,TRBV20-1,14
CASSNGQGAPQETQYF,-,TRBD1,TRBJ2-5,TRBV19,16
CASTTGTGPFNYGYTF,-,TRBD1,TRBJ1-2,TRBV6-2/TRBV6-3,16
CASSSLGGVALSDTQYF,-,TRBD2,TRBJ2-3,TRBV5-5,17
CASSLVGGGFGYGYTF,many,-,TRBJ1-2,TRBV11-2,16
CASSVDGEGTEAFF,many,-,TRBJ1-1,TRBV2,14
CASSPSRVPQPQHF,many,-,TRBJ1-5,TRBV3-1,14
CASSLGAASGDSSLHF,once,-,TRBJ1-6,TRBV5-1,16
CASSQEGVRGHYEQYF,few,-,TRBJ2-7,TRBV14,16
CASSVTGTNTEAFF,-,-,TRBJ1-1,TRBV9,14
CASSHDSLTGELFF,-,-,TRBJ2-2,TRBV10-1,14
CASSLLGQGARDTQYF,many,TRBD1,TRBJ2-3,TRBV7-2,16
CAWSRGVADTQYF,-,-,TRBJ2-3,TRBV30,13
CASSQVELAGGTADTQYF,-,TRBD2,TRBJ2-3,TRBV4-2,18
CASRQYLGENIQYF,-,-,TRBJ2-4,TRBV27,14
CASSSSGTSGGLGEQFF,-,TRBD2,TRBJ2-1,TRBV19,17
CAISEGKSGQPQHF,many,-,TRBJ1-5,TRBV10-3,14